The 32 T cell receptor beta chains below were found in one sample sequenced in a study of blood T cell repertoires in COVID-19. The method was immunoSEQ multiplex PCR; TCRdb's version includes in-frame clones alone and lacks a portion of them. The top ten hold 2.5% to 3.5% of the sample, which has 97,000 or so clones, more than 85% seen once. Sequenced material: peripheral blood. Source of these receptors: a man aged 50 or older with active or convalescent COVID-19.

This clone occurred once. The J gene is TRBJ1-3, the V gene TRBV7-8, with D possibly matching TRBD1 (6 bases). CDR3 length: 17 residues. Trimming shortened V by 3 bases and J by 4 bases, and 19 bases separated the two germline ends. Germline lookup yields CDR1 SGHVS and CDR2 FQNEAQ. CDR3 loop: CASSFTRDTQAGNTIYF. The DNA for the CDR3 is TGTGCCAGCAGCTTCACCCGGGACACTCAGGCGGGAAACACCATATATTTT.

The chain couples TRBV2 to TRBJ2-7; 8 nucleotides agree with TRBD1. Germline CDR1 is SNHLY and CDR2 is FYNNEI. This CDR3 spans 14 amino acids. The ends lost 5 bases at V and 1 base at J; junction bases unmatched: 4. CDR3 residues: CASSPGTGSYEQYV. As DNA, the CDR3 is TGTGCCAGCAGTCCCGGGACAGGTTCCTACGAGCAGTACGTC.

The chain employs TRBV3-1 (or the pseudogene TRBV3-2) and TRBJ2-5, with D tentatively TRBD2 (6 bases). V gave up 4 bases and J gave up 5 bases, with 11 bases separating them. CDR1 and CDR2 from the germline V gene are LGHDT and YNNKEL (reference sequence). The CDR3 runs to 13 residues. This chain's CDR3 is CASSLGGRETQYF. In nucleotides, the CDR3 is TGTGCCAGCAGCCTCGGAGGGCGGGAGACCCAGTACTTC.

The genes are TRBV9 and TRBJ2-2; TRBD2 matches 9 bases. The CDR3 length is 18 residues. Germline lookup yields CDR1 SGDLS and CDR2 YYNGEE. V was pared by 0 bases and J by 7 bases, with 13 bases of the junction left unmatched. The CDR3 DNA follows: TGTGCCAGCAGCGTAGGAGGTAGCGGGGGCCAACGCGACGGGGAGCTGTTTTTT. It translates to CASSVGGSGGQRDGELFF.

The sample holds a few counts of this clone. CDR3 sequence reads: CASSLYGRGYEQYF. CDR3 DNA sequence: TGTGCCAGCAGTTTATACGGGAGGGGCTACGAGCAGTACTTC. This chain uses TRBV28 with TRBJ2-7; the match to TRBD2 covers 8 bases. The CDR3 covers 14 residues. Germline assignment: CDR1 MDHEN and CDR2 SYDVKM. V lost 1 base to trimming and J lost 3 bases; unmatched junction nucleotides: 2.

CDR3 coding DNA: TGTGCCAGCAGCCACAGGGGGCAGGCCGGGGAGCTGTTTTTT. Translated, it gives CASSHRGQAGELFF. This rearrangement joins TRBV3-1 (or the pseudogene TRBV3-2) to TRBJ2-2; 8 bases line up with TRBD1. In germline, CDR1 is LGHDT, CDR2 YNNKEL (reference sequence). The CDR3 is 14 amino acids. Trimming removed 3 bases from V and 6 bases from J; junction bases left unmatched: 3.

The chain combines TRBV6-1 with TRBJ1-2, with D hard to call. The length of the CDR3 is 13 residues. Germline CDR1 MNHNS, CDR2 SASEGT. V was cut by 2 bases and J by 1 base, with 5 bases left in between. The DNA of the CDR3 is TGTGCCAGCAGTGAAACGGTTAACTATGGCTACACCTTC. This codes for CASSETVNYGYTF.

The chain joins TRBV24-1 to TRBJ1-1; D gene unclear. Germline V gene sequence: CDR1 KGHDR, CDR2 SFDVKD. The CDR3 is 13 amino acids. Trimming took 0 bases from V and 8 from J, leaving 9 bases between them. The CDR3 region has the DNA TGTGCCACCAGTGATTTGAACGGACTAGAAGCTTTCTTT. Translating gives CATSDLNGLEAFF.

V usage is TRBV4-1 and J usage is TRBJ2-1, with TRBD2 matching 7 bases. The V and J ends lost 0 bases and 0 bases, in that order; junction bases with no gene match: 2. Germline CDR1 is MGHRA and CDR2 is YSYEKL. The CDR3 totals 16 residues. For the CDR3, the DNA is TGCGCCAGCAGCCAAGATGCTAGCGGCTCCTACAATGAGCAGTTCTTC. Protein: CASSQDASGSYNEQFF.

The gene calls are TRBV5-5 and TRBJ2-5; TRBD2 is a possible D gene (7 bases). CDR3 length equals 15 residues. V shed 0 bases and J shed 2 bases, with 11 bases lying between them. Germline V lookup: CDR1 SGHKS, CDR2 YYEKEE (reference sequence). CDR3 sequence (DNA): TGTGCCAGCAGCTTGGCCGGGGGGCCTCAAGAGACCCAGTACTTC. Protein product: CASSLAGGPQETQYF.

The V and J genes are TRBV6-5 and TRBJ1-4, with TRBD1 identical over 11 bases. This CDR3 is built from 14 residues. After removal of 8 bases from V and 6 bases from J, the junction contained 5 bases not matched to a gene. The germline V gene has CDR1 MNHEY and CDR2 SVGAGI. This CDR3 reads CASFRDRGDEKLFF. CDR3 nucleotides: TGTGCCAGCTTCCGGGACAGGGGGGATGAAAAACTGTTTTTT.

The chain couples TRBV10-1 to TRBJ1-6, with 10 bases that match TRBD1. This CDR3 has 16 residues. V lost 4 bases and J lost 5; bases outside the gene matches: 5. Germline V gives CDR1 WNHNN, CDR2 SYGVQD (reference sequence). Written as DNA, the CDR3 is TGCGCCAGCAGTGGAGGGGGGACAGGGGATAATTCACCCCTCCACTTT. Its translation is CASSGGGTGDNSPLHF.

The rearrangement links TRBV7-2 to TRBJ1-4, with a possible D match to TRBD1 (5 bases). V gave up 5 bases and J gave up 2 bases, with 9 bases separating them. Germline V gene data show CDR1 as SGHTA and CDR2 as FQGNSA. The CDR3 extends over 14 amino acids. CDR3 nucleotide sequence: TGTGCCAGCAGCCTTGACAGTACTAATGAAAAACTGTTTTTT. This codes for CASSLDSTNEKLFF.

This clone was observed a single time. This chain links TRBV12-3 or TRBV12-4 with TRBJ2-2; 11 bases are shared with TRBD2. With 5 bases clipped from V and 16 bases from J, the junction kept 9 bases outside the gene matches. The CDR3 loop spans 13 amino acids. The CDR3 DNA sequence: TGTGCCAGCAGTGGCGGACTAGCGGGCCAAGAGTTTTTT. It is translated as CASSGGLAGQEFF.

The chain is built from TRBV30 and TRBJ2-7; no definite D call. The V gene lost 3 bases and the J gene lost 1 base, with 4 bases spanning the gap. The germline CDR1 and CDR2 sequences are GTSNPN and SVGIG (reference sequence). CDR3 size: 11 residues. CDR3 protein: CAWRRSYEQYF. CDR3 in DNA: TGTGCCTGGAGGAGGTCCTACGAGCAGTACTTC.

This rearrangement joins TRBV2 to TRBJ2-3; tentative D call: TRBD2 (6 bases). CDR3 length: 15 amino acids. Germline-derived CDR1 and CDR2 are SNHLY and FYNNEI. V was shortened by 4 bases and J by 0 bases, with 11 bases between the two germline ends. CDR3 residues: CASSGAGTSTDTQYF. CDR3 nucleotide sequence: TGTGCCAGCAGTGGCGCAGGGACTAGCACAGATACGCAGTATTTT.

This CDR3 is CASSPTGSDIQYF. Written as DNA, the CDR3 is TGTGCCAGCTCACCGACAGGGTCGGACATTCAGTACTTC. This rearrangement joins TRBV18 to TRBJ2-4; TRBD1 matches at 7 bases. J lost 8 bases, V lost 3 bases, and 4 bases had no gene match. The CDR3 is made up of 13 amino acids. Germline V gene data show CDR1 as KGHSH and CDR2 as LQKENI. The full variable domain, rest sourced from reference TRBV18 and TRBJ2-4, is NAGVMQNPRHLVRRRGQEARLRCSPMKGHSHVYWYRQLPEEGLKFMVYLQKENIIDESGMPKERFSAEFPKEGPSILRIQQVVRGDSAAYFCASSPTGSDIQYFGAGTRLSVL.

In this sample, this clone turned up a few times. The gene calls are TRBV5-8 and TRBJ2-1; 7 nucleotides align to TRBD1. This CDR3 is built from 17 residues. The germline V gene encodes CDR1 SGHTS and CDR2 YDEGEE. V shed 0 bases and J 1 base; nucleotides not matched to a gene: 7. CDR3 loop: CASSLDPDRRSYNEQFF. CDR3 in DNA: TGTGCCAGCAGCTTGGACCCGGACAGGAGATCCTACAATGAGCAGTTCTTC.

CDR3 amino acids: CASSWTGETYQPQHF. DNA of the CDR3: TGTGCCAGCAGTTGGACAGGGGAGACTTACCAGCCCCAGCATTTT. The chain uses TRBV28 and TRBJ1-5, with 9 bases aligning to TRBD1. This CDR3 region has 15 residues. Per germline, CDR1 MDHEN and CDR2 SYDVKM. V dropped 4 bases and J dropped 7; count of bases not matched to a gene: 8.

V usage is TRBV6-6 and J usage is TRBJ1-2; 9 nucleotides align to TRBD1. The CDR3 runs 16 residues. Trimming took 7 bases from V and 6 from J; bases not matched to a gene: 15. In germline, CDR1 is MNHNY, CDR2 SVGAGI (reference sequence). This CDR3 reads CASTLRTGALTNGYTF. In DNA, the CDR3 is TGTGCCAGCACTCTCCGGACAGGGGCGTTAACTAATGGCTACACCTTC.

This chain joins TRBV3-1 (or the pseudogene TRBV3-2) and TRBJ1-1, with a weak D call TRBD1 (6 bases). Trimming left V 0 bases short and J 4 bases short, with 12 bases between. CDR3 length: 15 amino acids. Germline lookup yields CDR1 LGHDT and CDR2 YNNKEL (reference sequence). CDR3 protein: CASSQEAGAVTEAFF. In DNA form, the CDR3 reads TGTGCCAGCAGCCAAGAGGCAGGGGCTGTCACTGAAGCTTTCTTT.

J is TRBJ1-2 and V is TRBV6-5, with 8 bases that match TRBD1. CDR3 length equals 15 residues. The ends lost 5 bases at V and 6 bases at J; junction bases unmatched: 11. Germline CDR1 reads MNHEY; CDR2 reads SVGAGI. CDR3 amino acids: CASSTYRGSLNGYTF. The CDR3 nucleotides are TGTGCCAGCAGTACCTACAGGGGGTCCCTTAATGGCTACACCTTC.

V and J are TRBV7-2 and TRBJ2-3; D unclear. Trimming left V 3 bases short and J 1 base short, with 8 bases between. Germline V gene sequence: CDR1 SGHTA, CDR2 FQGNSA. The CDR3 extends over 14 amino acids. Here the CDR3 reads CASSLSTGTDTQYF. In DNA form, the CDR3 reads TGTGCCAGCAGCTTGTCAACTGGCACAGATACGCAGTATTTT.

CDR3 region: CASSEPGLGDYGYTF. The CDR3 region has the DNA TGTGCCAGCAGTGAACCGGGTCTAGGGGACTATGGCTACACCTTC. V and J are TRBV6-1 and TRBJ1-2, with D possibly being TRBD1 (5 bases). V lost 2 bases to trimming and J lost 3 bases, with 13 bases between them. This CDR3 has 15 amino acids. Germline-derived CDR1 and CDR2 are MNHNS and SASEGT.

The V and J genes are TRBV30 and TRBJ1-1, with D maybe TRBD1 (6 bases). The V end was cut by 3 bases, the J end by 4 bases, with 9 bases between. CDR1 is GTSNPN and CDR2 is SVGIG in the germline V gene (reference sequence). The CDR3 runs to 12 residues. The CDR3, as DNA: TGTGCCTGGAGAGGGGGTGGCACTGAAGCTTTCTTT. This codes for CAWRGGGTEAFF.

J is TRBJ1-3 and V is TRBV7-8, with 8 bases identical to TRBD1. Germline trimming cut 5 bases from V and 6 bases from J; bases unmatched to any gene: 9. The CDR3 spans 15 residues. Germline V CDR1 and CDR2: SGHVS, FQNEAQ. DNA of the CDR3: TGTGCCAGCAGCAAGGACAGGGTTGGGCAAAACACCATATATTTT. It encodes CASSKDRVGQNTIYF.

CDR3 loop: CSVAGWFQGQETQYF. The CDR3 nucleotides are TGCAGCGTTGCGGGCTGGTTTCAGGGGCAAGAGACCCAGTACTTC. J is TRBJ2-5 and V is TRBV29-1, with D tentatively TRBD1 (6 bases). V lost 4 bases, J lost 2 bases, and 17 bases lay in between. The V gene's germline CDR1 is SQVTM and CDR2 ANQGSEA. This CDR3 contains 15 residues.

This clone appeared many times. The chain recombines TRBV9 with TRBJ1-2, with 10 bases identical to TRBD1. The germline V gene has CDR1 SGDLS and CDR2 YYNGEE. This CDR3 has 15 amino acids. Trimming took 4 bases from V and 7 from J; bases not matched to a gene: 10. In nucleotides, the CDR3 is TGTGCCAGCAGCCCGAGGGAGGGGACAGGGGCTGGCTACACCTTC. Translation: CASSPREGTGAGYTF.

V gene TRBV6-5 combines with J gene TRBJ2-1; 7 bases agree with TRBD1. The V and J ends lost 6 bases and 9 bases, in that order; junction bases with no gene match: 8. The CDR3 loop spans 13 amino acids. Per the germline V gene, CDR1 is MNHEY and CDR2 is SVGAGI. CDR3 protein: CASSSTGYGEQFF. Written as DNA, the CDR3 is TGTGCCAGCAGCTCGACAGGGTATGGTGAGCAGTTCTTC.

This rearrangement joins TRBV28 to TRBJ2-1; TRBD1 is a possible D gene (6 bases). The CDR3 contains 13 residues. CDR1 and CDR2 (germline): MDHEN, SYDVKM. Trimming stripped 4 bases from V and 8 bases from J, with 12 bases between. The CDR3 protein is CASSSGGVDEQFF. The CDR3 coding sequence is TGTGCCAGCAGTTCTGGGGGCGTGGATGAGCAGTTCTTC.

V gene TRBV29-1 combines with J gene TRBJ2-2; D might be TRBD2 (5 bases). The V and J ends lost 7 bases and 4 bases respectively, with 7 bases between them. The CDR3 has 11 residues. The V gene's germline CDR1 is SQVTM and CDR2 ANQGSEA. The DNA of the CDR3 is TGCAGCGGAGGGAGCACCGGGGAGCTGTTTTTT. This encodes CSGGSTGELFF.

V usage is TRBV25-1 and J usage is TRBJ2-1; 10 bases are shared with TRBD2. CDR3 size: 13 residues. The ends lost 5 bases at V and 5 bases at J; junction bases unmatched: 0. The germline CDR1 and CDR2 sequences are MGHDK and SYGVNS. The CDR3 DNA follows: TGTGCCAGCAGTCTAGCGGGGGACAATGAGCAGTTCTTC. Its protein product is CASSLAGDNEQFF.